These T cell receptor beta chains were read from a single sample in a study of PD-1 blockade in classical Hodgkin lymphoma. Generated by immunoSEQ multiplex PCR, the TCRdb table keeps only in-frame clones and is missing some. The sample lists approximately 93,000 clones, around 78% occurring once. This specimen consisted of peripheral blood mononuclear cells (PBMCs), obtained before the fourth cycle of nivolumab. The receptors were gathered from a human donor with classical Hodgkin lymphoma. The CDR3 runs from the conserved cysteine through the conserved F or W. The order of the fields is CDR3 protein, CDR3 DNA, clone size, V gene, J gene, D gene. D genes are given only for firm matches. A clone size is listed for some rows: how often the clone was seen (once, few, many), or a class if it is expanded.

cdr3_aa: CASSLKGSNTEAFF; cdr3_nt: TGTGCCAGCAGCTTAAAGGGCTCGAACACTGAAGCTTTCTTT; clone_size: .; v_call: TRBV7-9; j_call: TRBJ1-1; d_call: .
cdr3_aa: CSVVGFWDGQGAIVSYEQYF; cdr3_nt: TGCAGCGTTGTAGGGTTCTGGGATGGACAGGGGGCAATCGTCTCCTACGAGCAGTACTTC; clone_size: few; v_call: TRBV29-1; j_call: TRBJ2-7; d_call: TRBD1
cdr3_aa: CASSARLAGGHEQFF; cdr3_nt: TGTGCCAGCAGCGCACGACTAGCGGGGGGGCATGAGCAGTTCTTC; clone_size: .; v_call: TRBV6-4; j_call: TRBJ2-1; d_call: TRBD2
cdr3_aa: CASSRDRSYNEQFF; cdr3_nt: TGCGCCAGCAGTCGCGACAGGTCTTACAATGAGCAGTTCTTC; clone_size: .; v_call: TRBV4-1; j_call: TRBJ2-1; d_call: .
cdr3_aa: CAISDGAGDLRNVLTF; cdr3_nt: TGTGCCATCAGTGACGGGGCGGGGGACTTACGCAACGTCCTGACTTTC; clone_size: .; v_call: TRBV10-3; j_call: TRBJ2-6; d_call: TRBD2
cdr3_aa: CASSLDSFGETQYF; cdr3_nt: TGTGCCAGCAGTTTAGACAGCTTTGGGGAGACCCAGTACTTC; clone_size: once; v_call: TRBV5-4; j_call: TRBJ2-5; d_call: .
cdr3_aa: CAISETGPKQFF; cdr3_nt: TGTGCCATCAGTGAGACAGGCCCTAAGCAGTTCTTC; clone_size: .; v_call: TRBV10-3; j_call: TRBJ2-1; d_call: .
cdr3_aa: CASSLAGGQKYF; cdr3_nt: TGTGCCAGCAGCTTAGCAGGGGGGCAGAAATACTTC; clone_size: .; v_call: TRBV7-2; j_call: TRBJ2-7; d_call: .
cdr3_aa: CASSLADQPQHF; cdr3_nt: TGTGCCAGCAGCTTAGCCGACCAGCCCCAGCATTTT; clone_size: .; v_call: TRBV7-2; j_call: TRBJ1-5; d_call: .
cdr3_aa: CASSGLRSGNTIYF; cdr3_nt: TGTGCCAGCAGCGGACTTCGGTCTGGAAACACCATATATTTT; clone_size: .; v_call: TRBV9; j_call: TRBJ1-3; d_call: .
cdr3_aa: CASSYSTPTLYEQYF; cdr3_nt: TGTGCCAGCAGTTACTCGACCCCAACCCTGTACGAGCAGTACTTC; clone_size: few; v_call: TRBV6-5; j_call: TRBJ2-7; d_call: .
cdr3_aa: CASSTSGGIGNTIYF; cdr3_nt: TGTGCCAGCTCAACTTCAGGGGGGATTGGAAACACCATATATTTT; clone_size: .; v_call: TRBV18; j_call: TRBJ1-3; d_call: TRBD1
cdr3_aa: CASSPGTSGSLDTQYF; cdr3_nt: TGTGCCAGCAGTCCCGGGACTAGCGGGAGTCTTGATACGCAGTATTTT; clone_size: once; v_call: TRBV28; j_call: TRBJ2-3; d_call: TRBD2
cdr3_aa: CASSHTGGRAYEQYF; cdr3_nt: TGCGCCAGCAGCCACACAGGGGGCAGGGCCTACGAGCAGTACTTC; clone_size: .; v_call: TRBV4-3; j_call: TRBJ2-7; d_call: TRBD1
cdr3_aa: CASGIWTPATEAFF; cdr3_nt: TGTGCTAGTGGGATCTGGACCCCCGCCACTGAAGCTTTCTTT; clone_size: once; v_call: TRBV12-5; j_call: TRBJ1-1; d_call: .
cdr3_aa: CASSWTLTGWEQYF; cdr3_nt: TGTGCCAGCAGCTGGACCCTAACCGGGTGGGAGCAGTACTTC; clone_size: .; v_call: TRBV7-2; j_call: TRBJ2-7; d_call: .
cdr3_aa: CASSEGWGANTEAFF; cdr3_nt: TGTGCCAGCAGTGAAGGATGGGGGGCGAACACTGAAGCTTTCTTT; clone_size: few; v_call: TRBV2; j_call: TRBJ1-1; d_call: .
cdr3_aa: CASTALRYSGNTIYF; cdr3_nt: TGTGCCAGCACCGCCCTACGGTACTCTGGAAACACCATATATTTT; clone_size: few; v_call: TRBV6-6; j_call: TRBJ1-3; d_call: .
cdr3_aa: CATRRIDRDTGELFF; cdr3_nt: TGTGCCACCCGAAGGATAGACAGGGACACCGGGGAGCTGTTTTTT; clone_size: .; v_call: TRBV11-2; j_call: TRBJ2-2; d_call: TRBD1
cdr3_aa: CASSPHQAKNIQYF; cdr3_nt: TGTGCCAGCAGCCCTCACCAGGCCAAAAACATTCAGTACTTC; clone_size: .; v_call: TRBV7-2; j_call: TRBJ2-4; d_call: .
cdr3_aa: CASSSRTYFWEQYF; cdr3_nt: TGTGCCAGCAGCTCACGGACCTACTTCTGGGAGCAGTACTTC; clone_size: .; v_call: TRBV5-8; j_call: TRBJ2-7; d_call: .
cdr3_aa: CASSQALGLAGVNEQYF; cdr3_nt: TGTGCCAGCAGCCAGGCCCTGGGGCTAGCGGGAGTGAACGAGCAGTACTTC; clone_size: few; v_call: TRBV4-2; j_call: TRBJ2-7; d_call: TRBD2
cdr3_aa: CAWISGVSYNEQFF; cdr3_nt: TGTGCCTGGATTAGCGGGGTCTCCTACAATGAGCAGTTCTTC; clone_size: .; v_call: TRBV30; j_call: TRBJ2-1; d_call: TRBD2
cdr3_aa: CASSHSTGLKEYEQYF; cdr3_nt: TGTGCCAGCAGTCATTCGACAGGGCTAAAAGAGTACGAGCAGTACTTC; clone_size: .; v_call: TRBV2; j_call: TRBJ2-7; d_call: TRBD1
cdr3_aa: CASSPGTANTEAFF; cdr3_nt: TGCGCCAGCAGCCCGGGGACGGCGAACACTGAAGCTTTCTTT; clone_size: .; v_call: TRBV5-1; j_call: TRBJ1-1; d_call: .
cdr3_aa: CASSEQGVADTQYF; cdr3_nt: TGTGCCAGCAGTGAACAGGGAGTTGCGGATACGCAGTATTTT; clone_size: .; v_call: TRBV6-1; j_call: TRBJ2-3; d_call: .
cdr3_aa: CASTLLGDEKLFF; cdr3_nt: TGTGCCAGCACCTTATTGGGCGACGAAAAACTGTTTTTT; clone_size: .; v_call: TRBV5-6; j_call: TRBJ1-4; d_call: .
cdr3_aa: CASSLNGRGRETQYF; cdr3_nt: TGTGCCAGCAGCTTAAACGGCAGGGGGAGGGAGACCCAGTACTTC; clone_size: .; v_call: TRBV7-3; j_call: TRBJ2-5; d_call: .